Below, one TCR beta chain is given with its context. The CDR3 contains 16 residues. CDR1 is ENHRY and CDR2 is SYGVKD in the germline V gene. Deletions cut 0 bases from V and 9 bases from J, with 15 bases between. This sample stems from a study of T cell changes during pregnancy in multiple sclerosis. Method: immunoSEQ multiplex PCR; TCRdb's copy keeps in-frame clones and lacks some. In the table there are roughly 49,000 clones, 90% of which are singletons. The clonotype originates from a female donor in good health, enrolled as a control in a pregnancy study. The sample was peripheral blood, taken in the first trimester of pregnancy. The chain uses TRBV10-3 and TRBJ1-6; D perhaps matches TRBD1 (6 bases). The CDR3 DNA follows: TGTGCCATCAGTGAGTCGACAGGAATTCGGGGTTCACCCCTCCACTTT. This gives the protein CAISESTGIRGSPLHF.